These T cell receptor beta chains were read from a single sample in a study of T-cell memory formation after mild COVID-19. One entry per CDR3 protein results from TCRdb running MiXCR on the 5' RACE reads. The sample contains approximately 300,000 distinct CDR3 sequences, about 15% of which appear only once. The sample was PBMCs or a T cell subset sorted from them (not recorded which). The source is a man aged 18 to 30 who had mild COVID-19 (a few samples of this study predate the infection). Cell type and time point are not known. Each CDR3 is given with its conserved first and last residue. D genes are given only for firm matches. Clone size is not always given. Where it is, it says once, few, many or a class for expanded clones.

size,J,D,V,CDR3,DNA
many,TRBJ2-2,TRBD1,TRBV12-3/TRBV12-4,CASKQGRTGELFF,TGTGCCAGCAAACAGGGGCGCACCGGGGAGCTGTTTTTT
few,TRBJ2-3,TRBD2,TRBV20-1,CSARTWTSGGKADTQYF,TGCAGTGCTCGAACCTGGACTAGCGGGGGGAAGGCAGATACGCAGTATTTT
few,TRBJ2-1,-,TRBV7-6,CASGSQAYNEQFF,TGTGCCAGCGGGAGCCAAGCCTACAATGAGCAGTTCTTC
few,TRBJ2-5,TRBD1,TRBV7-2,CASSSDRLVETQYF,TGTGCCAGCAGCTCGGACAGGCTGGTAGAGACCCAGTACTTC
many,TRBJ2-3,-,TRBV7-9,CASSFGLAWNTQYF,TGTGCCAGCAGCTTCGGACTTGCGTGGAATACGCAGTATTTT
-,TRBJ1-5,-,TRBV6-1,CASSRNSNQPQHF,TGTGCCAGCAGTAGGAATAGCAATCAGCCCCAGCATTTT
many,TRBJ1-2,-,TRBV10-3,CAISDSGDDIRGYTF,TGTGCCATCAGTGACTCAGGGGACGACATTCGGGGCTACACCTTC
few,TRBJ1-1,-,TRBV28,CASSWEGDTEAFF,TGTGCCAGCAGTTGGGAGGGAGACACTGAAGCTTTCTTT
few,TRBJ2-7,TRBD1,TRBV5-1,CASSLGQGPYYEQYF,TGCGCCAGCAGCCTCGGACAGGGGCCCTACTACGAGCAGTACTTC
-,TRBJ2-5,-,TRBV5-1,CASSFQEGETQYF,TGCGCCAGCAGCTTCCAGGAAGGGGAGACCCAGTACTTC
many,TRBJ2-7,TRBD1,TRBV7-9,CASSFGTAYEQYF,TGTGCCAGCAGCTTCGGGACAGCCTACGAGCAGTACTTC
-,TRBJ2-1,-,TRBV6-2/TRBV6-3,CASSRRDNEQFF,TGTGCCAGCAGCAGGAGGGACAATGAGCAGTTCTTC
few,TRBJ2-3,TRBD1,TRBV6-5,CASSLRDRVTDTQYF,TGTGCCAGCAGCCTCCGGGACAGGGTCACAGATACGCAGTATTTT
-,TRBJ2-7,-,TRBV20-1,CSASGPLGGQTVDLYEQYF,TGCAGTGCTAGTGGGCCCTTGGGGGGACAGACTGTAGACCTCTACGAGCAGTACTTC
once,TRBJ1-1,TRBD1,TRBV24-1,CATSDTGGRTEAFF,TGTGCCACCAGTGACACAGGGGGCCGTACTGAAGCTTTCTTT
-,TRBJ1-1,TRBD1,TRBV5-1,CASREQGVNTEAFF,TGCGCCAGCAGAGAACAGGGGGTAAACACTGAAGCTTTCTTT
few,TRBJ2-1,TRBD2,TRBV7-7,CASSLDGGGVGEQFF,TGTGCTAGCAGCTTAGATGGCGGGGGGGTCGGTGAGCAGTTCTTC
-,TRBJ2-7,TRBD1,TRBV11-2,CASSKLGQGAYEQYF,TGTGCCAGCAGTAAACTGGGACAGGGAGCCTACGAGCAGTACTTC
-,TRBJ1-2,TRBD1,TRBV4-3,CASSQRGQGHAGYTF,TGCGCCAGCAGCCAAAGGGGACAGGGACACGCAGGCTACACCTTC
few,TRBJ1-4,-,TRBV5-1,CASSLIGQLGEKLFF,TGCGCCAGCAGCTTGATAGGTCAACTGGGAGAAAAACTGTTTTTT
few,TRBJ2-1,-,TRBV7-2,CASSLVLYRTYNEQFF,TGTGCCAGCAGCTTAGTACTCTACAGGACCTACAATGAGCAGTTCTTC
-,TRBJ2-3,TRBD1,TRBV5-1,CASSLARGLVDTQYF,TGCGCCAGCAGCTTGGCCAGGGGGCTAGTAGATACGCAGTATTTT
many,TRBJ1-5,-,TRBV20-1,CSATPSPWKSNQPQHF,TGCAGTGCTACCCCAAGCCCGTGGAAAAGCAATCAGCCCCAGCATTTT
-,TRBJ1-3,TRBD1,TRBV7-6,CASSFQGAGNTIYF,TGTGCCAGCAGCTTCCAGGGGGCGGGAAACACCATATATTTT
few,TRBJ2-5,-,TRBV4-3,CASSTRQVPQETQYF,TGCGCCAGCAGCACCAGACAGGTACCACAAGAGACCCAGTACTTC
-,TRBJ2-5,-,TRBV19,CASSSVKTGQETQYF,TGTGCCAGTAGTTCGGTAAAAACCGGCCAAGAGACCCAGTACTTC
many,TRBJ2-3,-,TRBV7-7,CASSWDPSADTQYF,TGTGCTAGCAGCTGGGACCCCTCGGCAGATACGCAGTATTTT
few,TRBJ2-3,-,TRBV5-1,CASRQGEITDTQYF,TGCGCCAGCAGGCAGGGAGAGATCACAGATACGCAGTATTTT
-,TRBJ1-2,TRBD1,TRBV4-1,CASRQTGNYGYTF,TGCGCCAGCCGTCAGACAGGGAACTATGGCTACACCTTC
-,TRBJ1-1,-,TRBV12-3/TRBV12-4,CASSWGGANTEAFF,TGTGCCAGCAGTTGGGGGGGCGCGAACACTGAAGCTTTCTTT
many,TRBJ2-2,-,TRBV7-9,CASRQNTGELFF,TGTGCCAGCAGGCAGAACACCGGGGAGCTGTTTTTT
-,TRBJ2-5,-,TRBV6-5,CASSYLAGGGETQYF,TGTGCCAGCAGTTACCTGGCCGGGGGCGGGGAGACCCAGTACTTC
few,TRBJ2-7,-,TRBV20-1,CSASTGRAYEQYF,TGCAGTGCTAGTACCGGCAGGGCCTACGAGCAGTACTTC
-,TRBJ2-3,TRBD1,TRBV5-1,CASRQGVKDTQYF,TGCGCCAGCCGACAGGGGGTAAAGGATACGCAGTATTTT
-,TRBJ1-2,-,TRBV7-2,CASSYGPREVNGYTF,TGTGCCAGCAGCTACGGACCCAGGGAGGTGAATGGCTACACCTTC
few,TRBJ2-2,-,TRBV15,CATSRAPPGRGTGELFF,TGTGCCACCAGCAGGGCCCCCCCGGGACGAGGGACCGGGGAGCTGTTTTTT
many,TRBJ2-3,-,TRBV24-1,CATSDPSSGTDTQYF,TGTGCCACCAGTGATCCGTCTAGCGGCACAGATACGCAGTATTTT
many,TRBJ1-2,TRBD1,TRBV5-1,CASHRDSEYYGYTF,TGCGCCAGCCACCGGGACAGCGAATACTATGGCTACACCTTC
many,TRBJ2-5,-,TRBV6-1,CASSLHWETQYF,TGTGCCAGCAGTCTACATTGGGAGACCCAGTACTTC
-,TRBJ1-1,-,TRBV4-2,CASSRVGANTEAFF,TGTGCCAGCAGCCGGGTAGGGGCGAACACTGAAGCTTTCTTT
many,TRBJ1-2,-,TRBV20-1,CSADEGRDYGYTF,TGCAGTGCTGATGAGGGGCGCGACTATGGCTACACCTTC
many,TRBJ2-5,-,TRBV7-2,CASTYQETQYF,TGTGCCAGCACGTACCAAGAGACCCAGTACTTC
many,TRBJ2-1,TRBD1,TRBV7-2,CASSFGRGYDEQFF,TGTGCCAGCAGCTTCGGCAGGGGGTATGATGAGCAGTTCTTC
few,TRBJ2-2,-,TRBV7-9,CASSSALNTGELFF,TGTGCCAGCAGCTCCGCCCTGAACACCGGGGAGCTGTTTTTT
few,TRBJ2-3,TRBD2,TRBV5-1,CASSRLLAGSRDTQYF,TGCGCCAGCAGCCGTCTACTAGCGGGGAGTCGTGATACGCAGTATTTT
-,TRBJ1-2,-,TRBV24-1,CATSDGYGYTF,TGTGCCACCAGTGATGGCTATGGCTACACCTTC
-,TRBJ1-1,-,TRBV12-5,CASGLELNTEAFF,TGTGCTAGTGGTTTGGAACTAAACACTGAAGCTTTCTTT
few,TRBJ2-2,-,TRBV24-1,CATSDSGMRDTGELFF,TGTGCCACCAGTGATTCTGGGATGCGAGACACCGGGGAGCTGTTTTTT
-,TRBJ1-1,-,TRBV14,CASSPLGLTDTEAFF,TGTGCCAGCAGCCCCTTGGGACTGACGGACACTGAAGCTTTCTTT